These 22 T cell receptor beta chains came from one sample sequenced in a study of technical replicates of blood from a few donors. Repertoires were generated with immunoSEQ multiplex PCR, while TCRdb's copy carries only in-frame clones and drops some. The data show 75,000 to 100,000 clones, about 94% seen once. The sequenced sample was T cells isolated from PBMCs. The receptors originated from a human donor in good health.

V is TRBV19 and J is TRBJ2-7; D is unclear. Trimming stripped 4 bases from V and 3 bases from J, with 13 bases between. The germline V gene encodes CDR1 LNHDA and CDR2 SQIVND (reference sequence). CDR3 length equals 14 residues. CDR3 DNA: TGTGCCAGTAGTAGTCAGATGGCCCTCTACGAGCAGTACTTC. This encodes CASSSQMALYEQYF.

The J gene is TRBJ2-3, the V gene TRBV6-4, with 9 bases fitting TRBD2. The CDR3 contains 15 residues. Germline V gene sequence: CDR1 MRHNA, CDR2 SNTAGT. The trim removed 8 bases at V and 1 base at J, leaving 7 bases unmatched. CDR3: CASLQTSGGTDTQYF. The CDR3 DNA is TGTGCCAGCTTACAGACTAGCGGAGGCACAGATACGCAGTATTTT.

This chain joins TRBV28 and TRBJ2-7; D remains ambiguous. This CDR3 spans 14 amino acids. CDR1 MDHEN and CDR2 SYDVKM come from the germline V gene. Trimming removed 3 bases at V and 2 bases at J, with 11 bases between. The CDR3: CASSFNPLTYEQYF. Written as DNA, the CDR3 is TGTGCCAGCAGTTTTAACCCTCTAACCTACGAGCAGTACTTC. The entire variable domain, with the rest obtained from reference TRBV28 and TRBJ2-7, is as follows: DVKVTQSSRYLVKRTGEKVFLECVQDMDHENMFWYRQDPGLGLRLIYFSYDVKMKEKGDIPEGYSVSREKKERFSLILESASTNQTSMYLCASSFNPLTYEQYFGPGTRLTVT.

V is TRBV6-1 and J is TRBJ2-3, with a possible D match to TRBD1 (5 bases). The closer fit of TRBJ1-5 to the DNA end suggests the J call may be wrong. Germline loops: CDR1 MNHNS, CDR2 SASEGT. The CDR3 covers 18 residues. The CDR3 loop is CASSEAGGLAGVTDTQHF. For the CDR3, the DNA is TGTGCCAGCAGTGAAGCGGGGGGACTAGCGGGAGTGACAGATACGCAGCATTTT.

The chain employs TRBV5-4 and TRBJ2-3; TRBD2 agrees at 7 bases. V lost 6 bases, J lost 9 bases, and 10 bases stayed unmatched. This CDR3 region has 13 residues. Per germline, CDR1 SGHNT and CDR2 YYREEE (reference sequence). In nucleotides, the CDR3 is TGTGCCAGCACTTCTGGGAGGGCCGGGACGCAGTATTTT. Protein sequence: CASTSGRAGTQYF.

This chain connects TRBV2 to TRBJ2-3; D possibly corresponds to TRBD1 (6 bases). This CDR3 spans 13 amino acids. Trimming cost V 7 bases and J 6 bases, with 14 bases left between them. Per the germline V gene, CDR1 is SNHLY and CDR2 is FYNNEI. The CDR3 spells CASNSQGSDTQYF. In DNA form, the CDR3 reads TGTGCCAGCAACTCCCAGGGGAGCGATACGCAGTATTTT.

A single count supports this clone. This chain links TRBV5-6 with TRBJ2-1, with D unclear. Between the trimmed V and J ends, which lost 0 bases and 4 bases, there was a span of 14 bases. Germline V gives CDR1 SGHDT, CDR2 YYEEEE. The CDR3 has 16 amino acids. CDR3 in amino acids: CASSLDSTGYYNEQFF. The CDR3 region has the DNA TGTGCCAGCAGCTTGGACTCTACCGGGTATTACAATGAGCAGTTCTTC.

J is TRBJ2-4 and V is TRBV15, with a possible D match to TRBD2 (6 bases). V was clipped by 0 bases and J by 5 bases, with 14 bases between them. This CDR3 is built from 16 residues. Looked up from germline, CDR1 is LNHNV and CDR2 is YYDKDF (reference sequence). CDR3 amino acids: CATSRDERELQNIQYF. CDR3 DNA: TGTGCCACCAGCAGAGATGAACGGGAGCTTCAAAACATTCAGTACTTC.

This chain links TRBV4-3 with TRBJ2-2; TRBD2 aligns across 8 bases. Trimming removed 1 base from V and 0 bases from J; junction bases left unmatched: 4. The CDR3 runs to 17 residues. Germline CDR1 reads LGHNA; CDR2 reads YSLEER. This chain's CDR3 is CASSQVPGLANTGELFF. CDR3 sequence (DNA): TGCGCCAGCAGCCAAGTACCGGGACTAGCGAACACCGGGGAGCTGTTTTTT.

The J gene is TRBJ1-6, the V gene TRBV7-8; unclear D gene. The CDR3 has 15 amino acids. Germline V gene sequence: CDR1 SGHVS, CDR2 FQNEAQ. V lost 5 bases to trimming and J lost 6 bases, with 14 bases between them. CDR3 DNA: TGTGCCAGCAGCCATAGAAGACAATTTAATTCACCCCTCCACTTT. Protein sequence: CASSHRRQFNSPLHF. The full variable domain, completed using reference TRBV7-8 and TRBJ1-6, is GAGVSQSPRYKVAKRGQDVALRCDPISGHVSLFWYQQALGQGPEFLTYFQNEAQLDKSGLPSDRFFAERPEGSVSTLKIQRTQQEDSAVYLCASSHRRQFNSPLHFGNGTRLTVT.

The chain joins TRBV21-1 to TRBJ1-5; TRBD1 is the table's D call and was not checked against the DNA. TRBV21-1 is labeled a pseudogene. CDR3 size: 14 residues. The CDR3 sequence is CASSPGQGNQPQHF. In DNA form, the CDR3 reads TGTGCCAGCAGTCCGGGACAGGGCAATCAGCCCCAGCATTTT.

This chain uses TRBV7-3 with TRBJ2-2; tentatively, D is TRBD2 (5 bases). The germline gives CDR1 SGHTA, CDR2 FQGTGA. V lost 4 bases to trimming and J lost 9 bases, with 21 bases between them. This CDR3 region has 16 residues. This CDR3 reads CASSSIGLDKGRELFF. DNA of the CDR3: TGTGCCAGCAGCTCCATAGGACTCGATAAGGGCCGGGAGCTGTTTTTT.

The V call is TRBV19, the J call TRBJ2-7; TRBD2 matches at 9 bases. The CDR3 runs 14 residues. Unmatched junction bases numbered 5, after V lost 5 bases and J lost 3 bases. Germline V gives CDR1 LNHDA, CDR2 SQIVND (reference sequence). In DNA, the CDR3 is TGTGCCAGTAGTGCGATAGCGGGAGACTACGAGCAGTACTTC. Its protein is CASSAIAGDYEQYF.

The rearrangement joins TRBV4-3 to TRBJ2-5; 8 bases fit TRBD2. The junction had 11 bases not matched to a gene; V was cut back by 5 bases and J by 3 bases. The CDR3 length is 16 residues. CDR1 is LGHNA and CDR2 is YSLEER in the germline V gene. CDR3 sequence (DNA): TGCGCCAGCAGCTTCCAAATACTAGCGGAGGAAGAGACCCAGTACTTC. It yields the protein CASSFQILAEEETQYF.

The chain recombines TRBV28 with TRBJ2-7; the match to TRBD1 covers 7 bases. The CDR3 covers 14 residues. The V and J ends lost 7 bases and 0 bases, in that order; junction bases with no gene match: 6. Germline V CDR1 and CDR2: MDHEN, SYDVKM. CDR3 DNA: TGTGCCAGCATCAGGACAGGCAACTCCTACGAGCAGTACTTC. Its protein is CASIRTGNSYEQYF.

V and J are TRBV19 and TRBJ1-4, with D possibly being TRBD1 (5 bases). The CDR3 covers 16 residues. Trimming took off 4 bases at V and 3 bases at J, with 15 bases between the two ends. The germline V gene encodes CDR1 LNHDA and CDR2 SQIVND (reference sequence). The CDR3 loop reads CASSTPRQQSNEKLFF. Here the CDR3 DNA reads TGTGCCAGTAGTACCCCTAGACAGCAATCTAATGAAAAACTGTTTTTT.

CDR3 loop: CASSGGWPQHF. The CDR3 nucleotides are TGTGCCAGTAGTGGGGGGTGGCCCCAGCATTTT. The chain combines TRBV19 with TRBJ1-5, with a possible D match to TRBD1 (5 bases). CDR3 length: 11 amino acids. Germline-derived CDR1 and CDR2 are LNHDA and SQIVND (reference sequence). V was trimmed by 5 bases and J by 9 bases, leaving 8 bases between them.

The gene calls are TRBV19 and TRBJ1-5, with D possibly matching TRBD1 (5 bases). Germline V gene lookup returns CDR1 LNHDA and CDR2 SQIVND (reference sequence). V dropped 8 bases and J dropped 10 bases, with 18 bases sitting between them. This CDR3 comprises 13 residues. CDR3 sequence reads: CASFGGTYPPQHF. The CDR3 DNA sequence: TGTGCCAGTTTCGGGGGGACCTATCCCCCCCAGCATTTT.

This chain joins TRBV2 and TRBJ2-7; the match to TRBD2 covers 9 bases. CDR1 SNHLY and CDR2 FYNNEI come from the germline V gene. The CDR3 covers 14 residues. The V segment lost 4 bases and the J segment 6 bases; nucleotides outside the gene matches: 7. Here the CDR3 DNA reads TGTGCCAGCAGTGCACCGGGACTAGCCACCGAGCAGTACTTC. This gives the protein CASSAPGLATEQYF.

The gene calls are TRBV27 and TRBJ1-5, with D possibly TRBD1 on 6 matching bases. Germline loops: CDR1 MNHEY, CDR2 SMNVEV (reference sequence). V was cut by 6 bases and J by 7 bases, with 19 bases left in between. This CDR3 contains 15 residues. This CDR3 reads CASSDRRQVGQPQHF. CDR3 DNA: TGTGCCAGCAGCGACCGCAGACAGGTCGGACAGCCCCAGCATTTT.

The chain couples TRBV6-5 to TRBJ1-2; D may be TRBD1 (6 bases). CDR1 MNHEY and CDR2 SVGAGI come from the germline V gene. The V gene lost 0 bases and the J gene lost 8 bases, with 16 bases spanning the gap. This CDR3 is 15 amino acids long. The CDR3 here is CASSYSSGVLWGYTF. CDR3 bases: TGTGCCAGCAGTTACTCCTCAGGGGTCTTGTGGGGCTACACCTTC.

The chain joins TRBV4-2 to TRBJ1-2; D not certain. This CDR3 comprises 15 residues. V was pared by 0 bases and J by 4 bases, with 12 bases between. Germline lookup yields CDR1 LGHNA and CDR2 YNFKEQ. CDR3 nucleotides: TGTGCCAGCAGCCAAGATCTCAAGGGAGTCTATGGCTACACCTTC. Its protein is CASSQDLKGVYGYTF.